This T cell receptor (beta chain) appears in the sequencing data of a study of a mutant IDH1 vaccine in newly diagnosed glioma. About the research overall: Patients had received radiotherapy, temozolomide, or both previously, most receiving both.

Time point specified: baseline, week 1 (first vaccination visit). Treatment here: pre-vaccination baseline after standard-of-care therapy. Donors' newly diagnosed IDH1-mutant WHO grade 3 or 4 astrocytomas lacked nuclear ATRX. On this clone: What it binds is unknown.

Findings of the study overall: Patients showed vaccine-induced immune responses at a rate of more than 80%. Pseudoprogression appears to have had no connection to changes in top peripheral T cell clonotypes.

Sequencing was performed with immunoSEQ multiplex PCR; in TCRdb, only in-frame clones are kept and a portion is missing. The table shows approximately 100,000 clones, with roughly 90% occurring only once. The CDR3 extends over 11 amino acids. J was trimmed by 8 bases and V by 6 bases; bases with no gene match: 3. From germline, CDR1 is MNHNS and CDR2 SASEGT. The sample consisted of PBMCs, taken from a glioma patient treated with radiotherapy, temozolomide or both. The receptor was derived from a woman aged 45-60 years with glioma. The chain carries TRBV6-1 and TRBJ1-2, with TRBD1 matching over 7 bases. The CDR3 is CASRGDRGYTF. CDR3 in DNA: TGTGCCAGCAGGGGGGACAGAGGCTACACCTTC.